The rows below give T cell receptor beta chains drawn from one sample of a study of human T cells and chemical hapten exposure. MiXCR, run by TCRdb on the RACE reads, gives a single entry per CDR3 protein. The sample has 250,000 to 300,000 distinct CDR3 sequences, 7.5% to 8% seen once. The specimen comprised whole blood, sampled in connection with sensitization to the hapten diphenylcyclopropenone (DPC). These receptors all come from a man aged 18 to 30 with alopecia areata. Some clones in this sample may be carry-over from other donors' samples. Each CDR3 is given with its conserved first and last residue. A D gene is named only where the DNA matches it firmly. Clone sizes are given selectively: once, few, many, or a class where the clone is expanded.

CDR3 | DNA | V | size | D | J
CASTGTANQPQHF | TGTGCCAGCACCGGGACAGCTAATCAGCCCCAGCATTTT | TRBV12-3/TRBV12-4 | many | TRBD1 | TRBJ1-5
CASSPMVGTGGTEAFF | TGTGCCAGCTCACCGATGGTTGGAACCGGCGGCACTGAAGCTTTCTTT | TRBV18 | - | - | TRBJ1-1
CASSYSGTGVNTEAFF | TGTGCCAGCAGTTACTCGGGGACAGGGGTGAACACTGAAGCTTTCTTT | TRBV6-6 | - | TRBD1 | TRBJ1-1
CASSPPSGAMNTEAFF | TGTGCCAGCAGCCCCCCCTCGGGAGCCATGAACACTGAAGCTTTCTTT | TRBV7-8 | - | - | TRBJ1-1
CASSQGTGGRTGELFF | TGTGCCAGCAGCCAAGGGACAGGGGGCCGGACCGGGGAGCTGTTTTTT | TRBV4-2 | many | TRBD1 | TRBJ2-2
CSVEDRGGADEKLFF | TGCAGCGTTGAAGATCGAGGGGGCGCGGATGAAAAACTGTTTTTT | TRBV29-1 | few | TRBD1 | TRBJ1-4
CASSLGQGVAQPQHF | TGTGCCAGCAGCTTAGGACAGGGGGTGGCTCAGCCCCAGCATTTT | TRBV7-2 | many | TRBD1 | TRBJ1-5
CASSLEAVSGNTIYF | TGTGCCAGCAGCTTAGAGGCAGTCTCTGGAAACACCATATATTTT | TRBV7-2 | - | - | TRBJ1-3
CASGVSGANVLTF | TGTGCCAGCGGTGTCTCTGGGGCCAACGTCCTGACTTTC | TRBV7-3 | few | - | TRBJ2-6
CASSLARVGANQPQHF | TGTGCCAGCAGCTTAGCCAGGGTAGGGGCCAATCAGCCCCAGCATTTT | TRBV7-9 | many | - | TRBJ1-5
CASSVGTGGSSPLHF | TGTGCCAGCAGCGTAGGGACAGGGGGGAGTTCACCCCTCCACTTT | TRBV9 | many | TRBD1 | TRBJ1-6
CASSYQDRINYGYTF | TGTGCCAGCAGCTACCAGGACAGAATTAACTATGGCTACACCTTC | TRBV5-4 | few | - | TRBJ1-2
CASSEATTEETQYF | TGTGCCAGCAGTGAAGCGACGACAGAAGAGACCCAGTACTTC | TRBV6-1 | few | - | TRBJ2-5
CASSQLLRGGRYNEQFF | TGTGCCAGCAGCCAACTCCTCAGGGGGGGGCGGTACAATGAGCAGTTCTTC | TRBV7-9 | - | - | TRBJ2-1
CASSYAQTGRNGYTF | TGTGCCAGCAGTTACGCCCAGACAGGGAGGAATGGCTACACCTTC | TRBV6-2/TRBV6-3 | - | TRBD1 | TRBJ1-2
CASSYSGQRHEAFF | TGTGCCAGCAGTTACTCGGGACAGCGACACGAAGCTTTCTTT | TRBV6-5 | - | TRBD1 | TRBJ1-1
CASSYGRGSDYGYTF | TGTGCCAGCAGTTACGGCAGGGGGTCGGACTATGGCTACACCTTC | TRBV6-5 | - | TRBD1 | TRBJ1-2
CAISESRLAREQFF | TGTGCCATCAGTGAGTCGCGGCTAGCCCGTGAGCAGTTCTTC | TRBV10-3 | few | - | TRBJ2-1
CSVAEGTDSTEAFF | TGCAGCGTCGCGGAGGGGACGGACAGCACTGAAGCTTTCTTT | TRBV29-1 | many | - | TRBJ1-1
CASSFKNRGTDTQYF | TGCGCCAGCAGCTTCAAAAACAGGGGGACAGATACGCAGTATTTT | TRBV5-1 | - | TRBD1 | TRBJ2-3
CASNPTVNTGELFF | TGCGCCAGCAACCCAACAGTGAACACCGGGGAGCTGTTTTTT | TRBV5-1 | many | - | TRBJ2-2
CASSSTDDGFGYTF | TGTGCCAGCAGCTCAACTGACGACGGGTTTGGCTACACCTTC | TRBV5-4 | - | - | TRBJ1-2
CSAGRARTF | TGCAGTGCGGGCAGGGCTCGTACCTTC | TRBV20-1 | - | - | TRBJ1-2
CASSYGTAGYNEQFF | TGTGCCAGCAGTTACGGGACAGCGGGATACAATGAGCAGTTCTTC | TRBV6-6 | few | - | TRBJ2-1
CASSDGTGDTGELFF | TGTGCCAGCAGTGACGGGACAGGGGACACCGGGGAGCTGTTTTTT | TRBV6-4 | - | TRBD1 | TRBJ2-2
CASSQDIGGGYNEQFF | TGCGCCAGCAGCCAAGATATAGGGGGGGGCTACAATGAGCAGTTCTTC | TRBV4-3 | few | - | TRBJ2-1
CASSQAGFGYTF | TGTGCCAGCAGCCAAGCAGGGTTTGGCTACACCTTC | TRBV3-1 | - | - | TRBJ1-2
CASSPRTENEKLFF | TGTGCCAGCAGCCCGAGGACAGAGAATGAAAAACTGTTTTTT | TRBV7-6 | many | - | TRBJ1-4
CSASQARTSYEQYF | TGCAGTGCTAGTCAGGCCCGGACTAGCTACGAGCAGTACTTC | TRBV20-1 | few | TRBD2 | TRBJ2-7
CASSHYGTVNTEAFF | TGTGCCAGCAGTCACTACGGGACGGTGAACACTGAAGCTTTCTTT | TRBV6-5 | few | - | TRBJ1-1
CASRPGPQNTGELFF | TGTGCCAGCAGGCCGGGTCCCCAGAACACCGGGGAGCTGTTTTTT | TRBV7-9 | - | - | TRBJ2-2
CASERSGARTEAFF | TGTGCCAGCGAAAGGTCGGGGGCGCGAACTGAAGCTTTCTTT | TRBV6-2/TRBV6-3 | - | - | TRBJ1-1
CTTGTRTGELFF | TGCACGACAGGGACTCGGACCGGGGAGCTGTTTTTT | TRBV29-1 | few | - | TRBJ2-2
CASSYFRERVTEAFF | TGTGCCAGCAGTTACTTCAGGGAGAGGGTCACTGAAGCTTTCTTT | TRBV6-5 | many | - | TRBJ1-1
CASSQAPRDRETQYF | TGCGCCAGCAGCCAAGCACCCCGGGACAGAGAGACCCAGTACTTC | TRBV4-3 | - | TRBD1 | TRBJ2-5
CASSFGTGYYGYTF | TGTGCCAGCAGTTTCGGGACAGGGTACTATGGCTACACCTTC | TRBV12-3/TRBV12-4 | few | TRBD1 | TRBJ1-2
CASSLDTGGTEAFF | TGTGCCAGCAGTTTAGATACAGGGGGCACTGAAGCTTTCTTT | TRBV12-3/TRBV12-4 | - | TRBD1 | TRBJ1-1
CASSYPTDYEQYF | TGTGCCAGCAGCTACCCCACGGACTACGAGCAGTACTTC | TRBV7-9 | few | - | TRBJ2-7
CASSIHTDTQYF | TGTGCCAGCAGCATCCACACAGATACGCAGTATTTT | TRBV7-6 | few | - | TRBJ2-3
CASSVPGSGANVLTF | TGTGCCAGCAGCGTACCGGGCTCTGGGGCCAACGTCCTGACTTTC | TRBV9 | - | - | TRBJ2-6
CASSLSTLGQYF | TGTGCCAGCAGCTTATCTACTCTGGGGCAGTACTTC | TRBV7-2 | few | - | TRBJ2-4
CASSLSGNTQYF | TGTGCCAGCAGCTTAAGCGGGAATACGCAGTATTTT | TRBV7-3 | - | - | TRBJ2-3
CASSRQVNTEAFF | TGTGCCAGCAGCCGACAGGTGAACACTGAAGCTTTCTTT | TRBV6-5 | many | - | TRBJ1-1
CATSRDRVGTEAFF | TGTGCCACCAGCAGAGATAGGGTCGGCACTGAAGCTTTCTTT | TRBV15 | - | - | TRBJ1-1
CASRTSDRGLQETQYF | TGTGCCAGCAGAACGTCGGACAGGGGTCTTCAAGAGACCCAGTACTTC | TRBV6-5 | few | TRBD1 | TRBJ2-5